Presented here are 27 T cell receptor beta chains from one specimen sequenced in a study of post-analysis software for immune sequencing data. Points from the study as a whole: Five TRBV segments, including TRBV5-6, TRBV5-1 and TRBV20-1, were more frequent in patients than controls.

These receptors have no known antigen. Prepared libraries of TCR beta cDNA carried unique molecular identifiers. TCRdb fed the PCR reads into MiXCR, producing one record per CDR3 protein. The table has 740,000 or so distinct CDR3 sequences, under 70% seen once; the top ten hold roughly 4.4%. The sample taken for sequencing was blood. Source of these receptors: a girl between 5 and 17 years old with multiple sclerosis.

This clonotype was picked up one time. This chain links TRBV5-1 with TRBJ1-5; D may be TRBD1 (5 bases). V was clipped by 3 bases and J by 4 bases, with 11 bases between them. The CDR3 has 14 amino acids. Germline CDR1 SGHRS, CDR2 YFSETQ. This CDR3 reads CASSSEGDNQPQHF. CDR3 nucleotides: TGCGCCAGCAGCTCTGAAGGGGATAATCAGCCCCAGCATTTT. Full variable domain (outside the CDR3, taken from reference TRBV5-1 and TRBJ1-5): KAGVTQTPRYLIKTRGQQVTLSCSPISGHRSVSWYQQTPGQGLQFLFEYFSETQRNKGNFPGRFSGRQFSNSRSEMNVSTLELGDSALYLCASSSEGDNQPQHFGDGTRLSIL.

This clonotype has a handful of counts. CDR3 sequence: CSFQTRQKETQYF. The CDR3 DNA is TGCAGCTTCCAAACACGACAAAAAGAGACCCAGTACTTC. V gene TRBV29-1 combines with J gene TRBJ2-7; D call uncertain. The tail of the sequence fits TRBJ2-5 better, so the J call may be wrong. This CDR3 contains 13 residues. CDR1 is SQVTM and CDR2 is ANQGSEA in the germline V gene.

V is TRBV5-1 and J is TRBJ2-1; 9 nucleotides match TRBD2. V lost 4 bases to trimming and J lost 1 base; unmatched junction nucleotides: 6. From germline, CDR1 is SGHRS and CDR2 YFSETQ. This CDR3 has 16 amino acids. CDR3 sequence: CASSPVAGESYNEQFF. The CDR3 DNA sequence: TGCGCCAGCAGCCCCGTAGCGGGAGAGTCCTACAATGAGCAGTTCTTC.

The chain links TRBV5-1 to TRBJ2-5, with unresolved D. The germline gives CDR1 SGHRS, CDR2 YFSETQ. The V end lost 4 bases, the J end lost 5 bases, and 24 bases lay between the germline ends. The CDR3 is 17 residues long. CDR3 DNA: TGCGCCAGCAGCAGCCCCTCGAGAGGAGACCGTGGGGAGACCCAGTACTTC. Residues: CASSSPSRGDRGETQYF.

The chain links TRBV10-3 to TRBJ2-3; no reliable D call. Trimming cost V 3 bases and J 4 bases, with 11 bases left between them. Germline-derived CDR1 and CDR2 are ENHRY and SYGVKD. The CDR3 length is 14 residues. The CDR3 reads CAISDRDIPDTQYF. The CDR3 coding sequence is TGTGCCATCAGTGATAGAGACATCCCAGATACGCAGTATTTT.

This clonotype was picked up a small number of times. The chain joins TRBV29-1 to TRBJ2-3; D is undetermined. CDR1 and CDR2 (germline): SQVTM, ANQGSEA. The CDR3 length is 13 residues. The V end was cut by 1 base, the J end by 2 bases, with 7 bases between. This CDR3 is CSVEVENTDTQYF. The CDR3, as DNA: TGCAGCGTTGAAGTGGAGAACACAGATACGCAGTATTTT.

J is TRBJ2-1 and V is TRBV7-3; TRBD2 matches at 9 bases. The CDR3 totals 18 residues. Trimming at V came to 6 bases and at J to 6 bases, leaving 18 bases not matched to a gene. From germline, CDR1 is SGHTA and CDR2 FQGTGA. The CDR3 spells CASSLGTRAGGLGNEQFF. For the CDR3, the DNA is TGTGCCAGCAGTTTAGGTACGAGAGCGGGAGGACTCGGCAATGAGCAGTTCTTC. Supplemented by reference TRBV7-3 and TRBJ2-1, the full variable domain reads GAGVSQTPSNKVTEKGKYVELRCDPISGHTALYWYRQSLGQGPEFLIYFQGTGAADDSGLPNDRFFAVRPEGSVSTLKIQRTERGDSAVYLCASSLGTRAGGLGNEQFFGPGTRLTVL.

The chain employs TRBV6-1 and TRBJ2-5; D might be TRBD2 (6 bases). V shed 1 base and J shed 0 bases, with 12 bases lying between them. Looked up from germline, CDR1 is MNHNS and CDR2 is SASEGT. The CDR3 spans 16 residues. This CDR3 reads CASSEDHWRDQETQYF. The CDR3 DNA is TGTGCCAGCAGTGAAGACCATTGGAGGGACCAAGAGACCCAGTACTTC.

V and J are TRBV5-1 and TRBJ2-1, with D possibly being TRBD1 (5 bases). This CDR3 region has 14 residues. The germline gives CDR1 SGHRS, CDR2 YFSETQ. The V end lost 2 bases, the J end lost 4 bases, and 10 bases lay between the germline ends. The CDR3 coding sequence is TGCGCCAGCAGCTTCTTAACAGGTTACAATGAGCAGTTCTTC. Translating gives CASSFLTGYNEQFF.

Details on this clonotype: One junction end disagrees with the germline gene, perhaps due to a read error. The chain is built from TRBV5-1 and TRBJ2-2; 9 bases fit TRBD2. CDR3 size: 15 residues. Germline V gene lookup returns CDR1 SGHRS and CDR2 YFSETQ. Here the CDR3 DNA reads TGCGCCAGCAGCTTGGATGGGACTAGCACCAATGAGCAGTTTTTT. This translates into CASSLDGTSTNEQFF.

This clonotype was detected a few times. V usage is TRBV20-1 and J usage is TRBJ2-5; TRBD2 aligns across 12 bases. Germline CDR1 DFQATT, CDR2 SNEGSKA (reference sequence). V gave up 1 base and J gave up 5 bases; unmatched junction bases: 8. The CDR3 covers 16 residues. As DNA, the CDR3 is TGCAGTGCTAGAGTCCCTAGCGGGAGGGCTGGGGAGACCCAGTACTTC. Translated, it gives CSARVPSGRAGETQYF.

The chain carries TRBV2 and TRBJ2-3; no firm D call. Trimming left V 5 bases short and J 5 bases short, with 8 bases between. Germline CDR1 and CDR2: SNHLY and FYNNEI. The CDR3 totals 12 residues. CDR3 nucleotide sequence: TGTGCCAGCAGTCGCGTCCAAGATACGCAGTATTTT. Amino acids: CASSRVQDTQYF.

The CDR3 reads CASRPTAPTAGELFF. The CDR3 DNA is TGTGCCAGCAGGCCGACTGCACCCACAGCCGGGGAGCTGTTTTTT. The chain couples TRBV6-5 to TRBJ2-2, with unresolved D. Between the trimmed V and J ends, which lost 6 bases and 6 bases, there was a span of 17 bases. The CDR3 extends over 15 amino acids. In germline, CDR1 is MNHEY, CDR2 SVGAGI.

This clonotype was detected a few times. The rearrangement joins TRBV20-1 to TRBJ1-2; 9 bases fit TRBD1. The V gene end was trimmed by 6 bases and the J gene end by 2 bases; junction bases not matched to a gene: 10. Germline CDR1 and CDR2: DFQATT and SNEGSKA (reference sequence). CDR3 length: 15 amino acids. The CDR3 bases are TGCAGTGCCGCTCCTCCGGGACAGGGCAACTATGGCTACACCTTC. Residues: CSAAPPGQGNYGYTF.

This clonotype was counted once. J is TRBJ2-7 and V is TRBV10-3; 10 bases are a match to TRBD1. CDR3 length: 16 residues. With V trimmed by 1 base and J by 4 bases, 7 bases remained unmatched. Germline V CDR1 and CDR2: ENHRY, SYGVKD. CDR3 coding DNA: TGTGCCATCAGTGAGTTCGGACAGGGGGTCTCTTACGAGCAGTACTTC. It translates to CAISEFGQGVSYEQYF.

The chain carries TRBV12-3 or TRBV12-4 and TRBJ2-1, with 11 positions matching TRBD2. The CDR3 extends over 16 amino acids. The V and J ends lost 3 bases and 3 bases, in that order; junction bases with no gene match: 4. CDR3 loop: CASSFPLAGGYNEQFF. The CDR3 DNA reads as TGTGCCAGCAGTTTCCCTCTAGCGGGGGGCTACAATGAGCAGTTCTTC.

The CDR3 region has the DNA TGTGCCAGCAGCCAAAATTCAGGGATCCAAGAGACCCAGTACTTC. It encodes CASSQNSGIQETQYF. V is TRBV3-1 and J is TRBJ2-5, with D possibly matching TRBD1 (5 bases). The CDR3 extends over 15 amino acids. The V end was cut by 2 bases, the J end by 1 base, with 11 bases between. From germline, CDR1 is LGHDT and CDR2 YNNKEL (reference sequence).

The chain has TRBV12-3 or TRBV12-4 and TRBJ2-1, with a tentative D call TRBD2 (6 bases). Deletions cut 6 bases from V and 3 bases from J, with 15 bases between. CDR3 length: 15 amino acids. The CDR3 is CASSGRTTYYNEQFF. The CDR3 bases are TGTGCCAGCAGCGGACGGACTACCTACTACAATGAGCAGTTCTTC.

The rearrangement joins TRBV15 to TRBJ2-3; no clear D gene. V lost 3 bases to trimming and J lost 2 bases, with 12 bases between them. The CDR3 consists of 15 residues. CDR1 and CDR2 (germline): LNHNV, YYDKDF (reference sequence). This CDR3 reads CATSRNLEVTDTQYF. Here the CDR3 DNA reads TGTGCCACCAGCAGGAACCTAGAGGTCACAGATACGCAGTATTTT.

This rearrangement joins TRBV7-3 to TRBJ2-1; tentative D call: TRBD1 (6 bases). V was trimmed by 2 bases and J by 11 bases, leaving 13 bases between them. Germline V gene data show CDR1 as SGHTA and CDR2 as FQGTGA. This CDR3 comprises 13 residues. The CDR3 DNA follows: TGTGCCAGCAGCTTAGGGACACTCAACCAGCAGTTCTTC. Amino acids: CASSLGTLNQQFF.

V is TRBV18 and J is TRBJ2-4, with D tentatively TRBD1 (6 bases). The J call may be wrong; the DNA end is better matched by TRBJ2-7. Germline V gene sequence: CDR1 KGHSH, CDR2 LQKENI. The CDR3 consists of 14 residues. CDR3 DNA: TGTGCCAGCTCACCCTCGGGACATAACTACGAGCAGTACTTC. The encoded protein is CASSPSGHNYEQYF.

The genes are TRBV2 and TRBJ2-7; D gene uncertain. V was clipped by 0 bases and J by 0 bases, with 9 bases between them. Germline CDR1 SNHLY, CDR2 FYNNEI. The CDR3 length is 15 residues. CDR3 nucleotide sequence: TGTGCCAGCAGTGAAGCGCACGGAAGCTCCTACGAGCAGTACTTC. Protein product: CASSEAHGSSYEQYF. Looking up the rest from reference TRBV2 and TRBJ2-7 gives the full variable domain: EPEVTQTPSHQVTQMGQEVILRCVPISNHLYFYWYRQILGQKVEFLVSFYNNEISEKSEIFDDQFSVERPDGSNFTLKIRSTKLEDSAMYFCASSEAHGSSYEQYFGPGTRLTVT.

The genes are TRBV11-2 and TRBJ2-3; D perhaps matches TRBD2 (6 bases). In germline, CDR1 is SGHAT, CDR2 FQNNGV. The CDR3 loop spans 16 amino acids. V gave up 1 base and J gave up 6 bases, with 17 bases separating them. CDR3 loop: CASSLVGGASGDTQYF. CDR3 DNA: TGTGCCAGCAGCTTAGTCGGAGGGGCTTCTGGGGATACGCAGTATTTT.

The V and J genes are TRBV3-1 and TRBJ2-1; D gene unclear. The CDR3 has 14 residues. Germline V lookup: CDR1 LGHDT, CDR2 YNNKEL (reference sequence). V shed 4 bases and J shed 8 bases, with 15 bases lying between them. This CDR3 reads CASSRRDGWDEQFF. The CDR3 nucleotides read TGTGCCAGCAGCCGCCGAGACGGGTGGGATGAGCAGTTCTTC.

This chain links TRBV15 with TRBJ2-1; 8 nucleotides agree with TRBD2. The V gene end was trimmed by 0 bases and the J gene end by 12 bases; junction bases not matched to a gene: 13. There are 16 residues in the CDR3. Germline CDR1 and CDR2: LNHNV and YYDKDF (reference sequence). The CDR3 protein is CATSRDSPGLGGVQFF. The CDR3 nucleotides read TGTGCCACCAGCAGAGATTCTCCGGGACTAGGTGGGGTGCAGTTCTTC.

The chain is built from TRBV11-2 and TRBJ2-7; the match to TRBD2 covers 12 bases. V gave up 4 bases and J gave up 1 base; unmatched junction bases: 5. The length of the CDR3 is 16 residues. Per the germline V gene, CDR1 is SGHAT and CDR2 is FQNNGV. For the CDR3, the DNA is TGTGCCAGCAGCTCTAAGACTAGCGGGGGATCCTACGAGCAGTACTTC. Translating gives CASSSKTSGGSYEQYF.

V is TRBV12-3 or TRBV12-4 and J is TRBJ2-1, with TRBD1 as a possible D gene (6 bases). V lost 9 bases, J lost 7 bases, and 25 bases lay in between. The CDR3 has 16 residues. CDR3 sequence reads: CASQGPGRGLSNEQFF. The CDR3 DNA sequence: TGTGCCAGTCAAGGACCGGGCAGGGGCCTTAGTAATGAGCAGTTCTTC.